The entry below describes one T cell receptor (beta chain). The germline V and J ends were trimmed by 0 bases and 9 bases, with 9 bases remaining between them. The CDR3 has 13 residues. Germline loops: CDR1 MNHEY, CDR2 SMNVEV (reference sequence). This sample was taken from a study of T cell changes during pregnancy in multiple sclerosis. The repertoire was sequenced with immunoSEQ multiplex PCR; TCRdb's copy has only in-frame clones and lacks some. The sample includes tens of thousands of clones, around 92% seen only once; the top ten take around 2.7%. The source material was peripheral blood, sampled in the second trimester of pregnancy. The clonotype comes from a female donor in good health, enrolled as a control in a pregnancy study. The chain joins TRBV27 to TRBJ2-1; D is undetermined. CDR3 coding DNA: TGTGCCAGCAGTTTATCCCCCCTGGCTGAGCAGTTCTTC. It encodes CASSLSPLAEQFF.